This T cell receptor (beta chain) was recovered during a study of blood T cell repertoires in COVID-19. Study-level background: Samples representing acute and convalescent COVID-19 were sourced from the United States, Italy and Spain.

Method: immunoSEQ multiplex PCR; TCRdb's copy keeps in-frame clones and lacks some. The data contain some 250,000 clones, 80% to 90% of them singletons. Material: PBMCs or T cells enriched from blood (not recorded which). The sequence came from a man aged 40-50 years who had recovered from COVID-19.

Written as DNA, the CDR3 is TGTGCCAGCAGTCTCGGGGGGGTTGCTAACTATGGCTACACCTTC. Translation: CASSLGGVANYGYTF. The chain joins TRBV28 to TRBJ1-2; TRBD1 is a possible D gene (5 bases). The CDR3 loop spans 15 amino acids. Trimming cost V 5 bases and J 0 bases, with 13 bases left between them. From germline, CDR1 is MDHEN and CDR2 SYDVKM.